Below, 23 T cell receptor beta chains from the same sample are listed, as sequenced in a study of T cells after yellow fever vaccination. TCRdb reanalysed the 5' RACE reads using MiXCR and keeps one entry per CDR3 protein. The data hold around 550,000 distinct CDR3 sequences, with approximately 21% observed a single time. The sequencing used PBMCs, collected 15 days after the yellow fever booster vaccination. The receptors stem from a man aged 30 to 45 who received the YFV17D yellow fever vaccine.

This clonotype was seen a few times. The rearrangement uses TRBV24-1 and TRBJ1-2, with a tentative D call TRBD1 (6 bases). V was cut by 12 bases and J by 0 bases, with 19 bases left in between. This CDR3 contains 15 residues. Per germline, CDR1 KGHDR and CDR2 SFDVKD. The CDR3 DNA follows: TGTGCCGCCGGGTGTTGGGACACCGCTAACTATGGCTACACCTTC. Translation gives CAAGCWDTANYGYTF.

The rearrangement joins TRBV11-2 to TRBJ2-1; D is undetermined. CDR3 length: 14 residues. Trimming left V 0 bases short and J 3 bases short, with 6 bases between. The germline V gene encodes CDR1 SGHAT and CDR2 FQNNGV. The CDR3 nucleotides are TGTGCCAGCAGCTTAGATAACCTCTACAATGAGCAGTTCTTC. Protein product: CASSLDNLYNEQFF.

The chain combines TRBV7-8 with TRBJ2-7; 10 nucleotides line up with TRBD1. V was pared by 11 bases and J by 6 bases, with 4 bases of the junction left unmatched. This CDR3 comprises 11 residues. The germline CDR1 and CDR2 sequences are SGHVS and FQNEAQ. The CDR3 DNA follows: TGTGCCGGGGGACAGGGGAGCGAGCAGTACTTC. Amino acid sequence: CAGGQGSEQYF.

This clonotype occurred a few times. The chain recombines TRBV6-1 with TRBJ1-2, with D maybe TRBD1 (5 bases). Trimming pared 8 bases from V and 5 bases from J, leaving 15 bases between. CDR3 length: 13 amino acids. Per germline, CDR1 MNHNS and CDR2 SASEGT. CDR3 bases: TGTGCCAGCGGCACGGGGCAGCTATATGGCTACACCTTC. Its translation: CASGTGQLYGYTF.

The rearrangement uses TRBV18 and TRBJ1-1, with TRBD1 matching 8 bases. This CDR3 spans 16 amino acids. Unmatched junction bases numbered 7, after V lost 4 bases and J lost 0 bases. Germline CDR1 is KGHSH and CDR2 is LQKENI. The CDR3 DNA is TGTGCCAGCTCACATACCCCGACAGGGGTGAACACTGAAGCTTTCTTT. Translation gives CASSHTPTGVNTEAFF. The variable domain in full, with the rest retrieved from reference TRBV18 and TRBJ1-1, is NAGVMQNPRHLVRRRGQEARLRCSPMKGHSHVYWYRQLPEEGLKFMVYLQKENIIDESGMPKERFSAEFPKEGPSILRIQQVVRGDSAAYFCASSHTPTGVNTEAFFGQGTRLTVV.

V and J are TRBV27 and TRBJ2-5; possibly TRBD1 for D (5 bases). V shed 5 bases and J shed 7 bases, with 11 bases lying between them. Per the germline V gene, CDR1 is MNHEY and CDR2 is SMNVEV (reference sequence). CDR3 length: 12 residues. Here the CDR3 reads CASSGFQGTQYF. Written as DNA, the CDR3 is TGTGCCAGCAGTGGCTTCCAGGGGACCCAGTACTTC.

This clonotype has more than one count but fewer than ten. V is TRBV7-9 and J is TRBJ2-5; D tentatively reads TRBD1 or TRBD2 (5 bases each). Looked up from germline, CDR1 is SEHNR and CDR2 is FQNEAQ (reference sequence). The germline V and J ends were trimmed by 5 bases and 10 bases, with 17 bases remaining between them. CDR3 length: 13 amino acids. The CDR3: CASSPPGRGDQYF. CDR3 bases: TGTGCCAGCAGCCCCCCCGGCCGAGGGGACCAGTACTTC. Filled out from reference TRBV7-9 and TRBJ2-5, the complete variable domain reads DTGVSQNPRHKITKRGQNVTFRCDPISEHNRLYWYRQTLGQGPEFLTYFQNEAQLEKSRLLSDRFSAERPKGSFSTLEIQRTEQGDSAMYLCASSPPGRGDQYFGPGTRLLVL.

This clonotype has a handful of counts. The chain employs TRBV6-2 or TRBV6-3 and TRBJ2-1; unclear D gene. CDR1 and CDR2 (germline): MNHEY, SVGEGT. Deletions cut 7 bases from V and 1 base from J, with 11 bases between. The CDR3 loop spans 14 amino acids. Here the CDR3 reads CASKVAVSYNEQFF. CDR3 DNA sequence: TGTGCCAGCAAGGTGGCGGTGTCCTACAATGAGCAGTTCTTC.

The J gene is TRBJ2-1, the V gene TRBV6-1, with D perhaps TRBD2 (7 bases). Germline loops: CDR1 MNHNS, CDR2 SASEGT. This CDR3 comprises 16 residues. Trimming removed 7 bases from V and 3 bases from J, with 19 bases in between. CDR3 nucleotides: TGTGCCAGCACCGGGGGGCTAGCGGAAAGCTACAATGAGCAGTTCTTC. This encodes CASTGGLAESYNEQFF.

This clonotype was seen a handful of times. The rearrangement joins TRBV11-2 to TRBJ2-1; TRBD1 aligns across 8 bases. This CDR3 contains 16 residues. Trimming took 4 bases from V and 7 from J; bases not matched to a gene: 12. The germline V gene encodes CDR1 SGHAT and CDR2 FQNNGV. The CDR3 bases are TGTGCCAGCAGCTCCGAGGACAGGGCGCTTGGGAATGAGCAGTTCTTC. Translated: CASSSEDRALGNEQFF.

The rearrangement uses TRBV29-1 and TRBJ2-5; 10 positions match TRBD2. V lost 4 bases, J lost 5 bases, and 22 bases stayed unmatched. This CDR3 contains 19 residues. Germline CDR1 is SQVTM and CDR2 is ANQGSEA. CDR3 DNA sequence: TGCAGCGTTGGCGGTTCAACGGCCAGCGGGAGGGCGGCTGGGGAGACCCAGTACTTC. Its translation is CSVGGSTASGRAAGETQYF. Full variable domain (missing parts from reference TRBV29-1 and TRBJ2-5): SAVISQKPSRDICQRGTSLTIQCQVDSQVTMMFWYRQQPGQSLTLIATANQGSEATYESGFVIDKFPISRPNLTFSTLTVSNMSPEDSSIYLCSVGGSTASGRAAGETQYFGPGTRLLVL.

V gene TRBV5-8 combines with J gene TRBJ2-5; D may be TRBD1 (6 bases). Germline CDR1 and CDR2: SGHTS and YDEGEE. Between the trimmed V and J ends, which lost 9 bases and 5 bases, there was a span of 14 bases. This CDR3 has 12 residues. The CDR3 reads CAMSSGAETQYF. The CDR3 DNA sequence: TGTGCCATGAGCTCAGGGGCGGAGACCCAGTACTTC.

This clonotype showed up just a few times. The J gene is TRBJ2-5, the V gene TRBV5-1; D remains ambiguous. The CDR3 contains 14 residues. V lost 2 bases and J 1 base, leaving 9 bases between the germline ends. From germline, CDR1 is SGHRS and CDR2 YFSETQ. The CDR3 region is CASSLQGSQETQYF. The CDR3 DNA sequence: TGCGCCAGCAGCTTACAAGGCTCCCAAGAGACCCAGTACTTC.

The CDR3 region has the DNA TGTGCCAGCAGTCCACCGGCTAACTATGGCTACACCTTC. Translated: CASSPPANYGYTF. This chain uses TRBV25-1 with TRBJ1-2; D is uncertain. The germline CDR1 and CDR2 sequences are MGHDK and SYGVNS. This CDR3 contains 13 residues. The germline V and J ends were trimmed by 5 bases and 0 bases, with 7 bases remaining between them.

This clonotype has only a few counts. One junction end does not reproduce the germline sequence, and a read error may be involved. The rearrangement joins TRBV5-5 to TRBJ2-2, with TRBD1 matching 7 bases. The CDR3 consists of 12 residues. From germline, CDR1 is SGHKS and CDR2 YYEKEE (reference sequence). The CDR3 reads CASSLVQGVLFF. The CDR3 DNA reads as TGTGCCAGCAGCTTGGTTCAGGGGGTGCTGTTTTTT.

This clonotype occurred a few times. J is TRBJ2-5 and V is TRBV15, with 10 bases matching TRBD2. The germline V gene has CDR1 LNHNV and CDR2 YYDKDF (reference sequence). J gave up 2 bases and V 3 bases, and 6 bases lay outside the gene matches. The CDR3 spans 16 residues. CDR3 sequence reads: CATSRGTLAGQETQYF. CDR3 nucleotides: TGTGCCACCAGCAGGGGAACACTAGCGGGACAAGAGACCCAGTACTTC. The whole variable domain, filled in from reference TRBV15 and TRBJ2-5, reads DAMVIQNPRYQVTQFGKPVTLSCSQTLNHNVMYWYQQKSSQAPKLLFHYYDKDFNNEADTPDNFQSRRPNTSFCFLDIRSPGLGDTAMYLCATSRGTLAGQETQYFGPGTRLLVL.

The CDR3 nucleotides read TGTGCCAGCAGCGTCTCCCATAGCGGGAATATTCGATTACGGGATACGCAGTATTTT. Its translation is CASSVSHSGNIRLRDTQYF. The chain carries TRBV6-4 and TRBJ2-3, with 8 nucleotides matching TRBD2. Germline assignment: CDR1 MRHNA and CDR2 SNTAGT. This CDR3 region has 19 residues. The trim removed 6 bases at V and 6 bases at J, leaving 23 bases unmatched.

The V gene is TRBV7-2, the J gene TRBJ2-1, with D maybe TRBD2 (6 bases). CDR1 is SGHTA, CDR2 FQGNSA, per germline. V lost 6 bases, J lost 0 bases, and 15 bases lay in between. The CDR3 extends over 16 amino acids. The CDR3, as DNA: TGTGCCAGCAGTCCTAACCTAGCGACCTCCTACAATGAGCAGTTCTTC. Residues: CASSPNLATSYNEQFF.

The chain couples TRBV20-1 to TRBJ2-7, with D possibly being TRBD1 (6 bases). Per germline, CDR1 DFQATT and CDR2 SNEGSKA (reference sequence). This CDR3 is built from 13 residues. Trimming removed 0 bases at V and 3 bases at J, with 9 bases between. CDR3 residues: CSARDRGIYEQYF. The CDR3 DNA sequence: TGCAGTGCTAGAGACAGGGGAATCTACGAGCAGTACTTC.

This clonotype was recorded a few times. The chain recombines TRBV12-3 or TRBV12-4 with TRBJ2-5; 10 bases line up with TRBD2. The V segment lost 7 bases and the J segment 5 bases; nucleotides outside the gene matches: 10. The CDR3 is made up of 15 amino acids. The CDR3 here is CASTLGTSERETQYF. CDR3 sequence (DNA): TGTGCCAGCACCCTAGGGACTAGCGAGCGGGAGACCCAGTACTTC.

The V call is TRBV29-1, the J call TRBJ2-3, with a tentative D call TRBD1 (5 bases). V was cut by 3 bases and J by 1 base, with 11 bases left in between. The CDR3 has 14 residues. CDR1 and CDR2 (germline): SQVTM, ANQGSEA. Written as DNA, the CDR3 is TGCAGCGTTGATCCCAGGGCGGGCACAGATACGCAGTATTTT. Its translation: CSVDPRAGTDTQYF.

CDR3 sequence reads: CASQSKGQSYEQYF. The CDR3 DNA reads TGTGCCAGCCAAAGCAAGGGACAGTCCTACGAGCAGTACTTC. This rearrangement joins TRBV2 to TRBJ2-7; 7 bases match TRBD1. V lost 8 bases, J lost 1 base, and 8 bases stayed unmatched. The germline V gene encodes CDR1 SNHLY and CDR2 FYNNEI. CDR3 length: 14 amino acids.

The chain couples TRBV6-5 to TRBJ2-7, with a tentative D call TRBD1 (5 bases). The germline V and J ends were trimmed by 5 bases and 6 bases, with 11 bases remaining between them. The germline CDR1 and CDR2 sequences are MNHEY and SVGAGI. The CDR3 length is 12 residues. CDR3 sequence (DNA): TGTGCCAGCAGTCAGGGCTTTCGCGAGCAGTACTTC. It encodes CASSQGFREQYF.